This TCR beta chain is drawn from a study of T-cell memory formation after mild COVID-19. General study points: Contracting CD8+ clones were enriched in EMRA, CD4+ mainly in CM and EM. Still unconfirmed is whether the second-wave clones peaking on day 37 recognized SARS-CoV-2. Clones that contracted from day 15 to 85 were balanced CD4/CD8, while later expanders leaned CD4+.

TCRdb itself ran the 5' RACE reads through MiXCR, one entry per CDR3 protein. The sample has some 410,000 distinct CDR3 sequences; 20% to 30% are singletons. Notes on this clonotype: The antigen is undetermined.

With V trimmed by 5 bases and J by 4 bases, 5 bases remained unmatched. This CDR3 has 15 amino acids. Germline assignment: CDR1 MNHEY and CDR2 SVGAGI. The receptor was isolated from an adult woman who had mild COVID-19 (a few samples of this study predate the infection). Cell type and time point are not known. The source material was PBMCs or a T cell subset sorted from them (not recorded which). The rearrangement links TRBV6-5 to TRBJ2-3; 11 positions agree with TRBD1. This chain's CDR3 is CASSPTGQGADTQYF. CDR3 in DNA: TGTGCCAGCAGTCCAACGGGACAGGGGGCAGATACGCAGTATTTT.